Presented here are 27 T cell receptor beta chains from one specimen sequenced in a study of T-cell reconstitution after alpha-beta-depleted transplantation in children. Preparing the TCRbeta library involved the use of unique molecular identifiers. From the PCR reads, TCRdb called clonotypes with MiXCR, one entry per CDR3 protein. The sample has around 450,000 distinct CDR3 sequences, approximately 10% seen once. The sample here was PBMCs, taken before TCRalphabeta/CD19-depleted stem cell transplant. These receptors were obtained from a child aged 2 to 10 with inherited bone marrow failure, due to receive a stem cell transplant.

In this sample, this clonotype turned up many times. This chain joins TRBV4-1 and TRBJ1-2; 9 bases align to TRBD1. After removal of 1 base from V and 4 bases from J, the junction contained 4 bases not matched to a gene. This CDR3 contains 15 residues. Germline V gene data show CDR1 as MGHRA and CDR2 as YSYEKL. CDR3 coding DNA: TGCGCCAGCAGCCAAGGACAGGGGGAAGGCTATGGCTACACCTTC. Its protein is CASSQGQGEGYGYTF.

This clonotype was detected ten times or more. V usage is TRBV7-9 and J usage is TRBJ2-7; 11 bases fit TRBD1. The length of the CDR3 is 15 residues. Germline CDR1 SEHNR, CDR2 FQNEAQ (reference sequence). Losses at the gene ends were 3 bases for V and 5 bases for J; bases not matched to a gene: 6. CDR3 nucleotide sequence: TGTGCCAGCAGCTTGGCCGGGACAGGGGGTAACGAGCAGTACTTC. Its protein product is CASSLAGTGGNEQYF.

This rearrangement joins TRBV20-1 to TRBJ2-3; no clear D. V lost 1 base, J lost 1 base, and 12 bases lay in between. The CDR3 is 15 residues long. CDR1 DFQATT and CDR2 SNEGSKA come from the germline V gene (reference sequence). Here the CDR3 reads CSARVRRGRTDTQYF. CDR3 in DNA: TGCAGTGCTAGAGTCCGGAGAGGCCGCACAGATACGCAGTATTTT.

This clonotype has at least ten counts. The chain has TRBV10-3 and TRBJ2-5; D gene uncertain. The V end lost 2 bases, the J end lost 1 base, and 11 bases lay between the germline ends. The CDR3 totals 15 residues. Germline V gene sequence: CDR1 ENHRY, CDR2 SYGVKD. The CDR3 spells CAISEGGSLQETQYF. The DNA for the CDR3 is TGTGCCATCAGTGAGGGTGGATCACTCCAAGAGACCCAGTACTTC.

This clonotype was observed at least ten times. The chain has TRBV25-1 and TRBJ2-7, with TRBD1 identical over 10 bases. With 8 bases clipped from V and 7 bases from J, the junction kept 5 bases outside the gene matches. Germline-derived CDR1 and CDR2 are MGHDK and SYGVNS. The CDR3 is 12 amino acids. The DNA for the CDR3 is TGTGCCAGCGGGACAGGGGCTGGAGAGCAGTACTTC. Amino acids: CASGTGAGEQYF.

Ten or more counts support this clonotype. The chain recombines TRBV19 with TRBJ2-1; 11 nucleotides agree with TRBD2. Losses at the gene ends were 9 bases for V and 0 bases for J; bases not matched to a gene: 4. The CDR3 sequence is 15 residues long. The V gene's germline CDR1 is LNHDA and CDR2 SQIVND (reference sequence). The CDR3 here is CASGLAGSSYNEQFF. The CDR3 nucleotides read TGTGCCAGCGGACTAGCGGGTAGCTCCTACAATGAGCAGTTCTTC. Filled out from reference TRBV19 and TRBJ2-1, the complete variable domain reads DGGITQSPKYLFRKEGQNVTLSCEQNLNHDAMYWYRQDPGQGLRLIYYSQIVNDFQKGDIAEGYSVSREKKESFPLTVTSAQKNPTAFYLCASGLAGSSYNEQFFGPGTRLTVL.

At least ten counts were recorded for this clonotype. The V and J genes are TRBV7-2 and TRBJ1-1; no clear D gene. Germline V gene data show CDR1 as SGHTA and CDR2 as FQGNSA. With 3 bases removed from V and 10 bases from J, the gap between germline ends came to 18 bases. This CDR3 spans 14 amino acids. DNA for the CDR3: TGTGCCAGCAGCTTTCAAACCAGCACCCGAGGAGCTTTCTTT. This codes for CASSFQTSTRGAFF.

The table lists this clonotype with a few counts. This sequence joins TRBV7-9 and TRBJ2-2; TRBD2 matches at 11 bases. This CDR3 region has 17 residues. Losses at the gene ends were 3 bases for V and 6 bases for J; bases not matched to a gene: 9. The germline V gene has CDR1 SEHNR and CDR2 FQNEAQ (reference sequence). In nucleotides, the CDR3 is TGTGCCAGCAGCTTTCGCTTGAGGACTAGCGGGTCCGGGGAGCTGTTTTTT. This sequence encodes CASSFRLRTSGSGELFF.

In this sample, this clonotype turned up a few times. The chain carries TRBV18 and TRBJ2-1; D is undetermined. Germline CDR1 reads KGHSH; CDR2 reads LQKENI. The V and J ends lost 6 bases and 7 bases respectively, with 13 bases between them. CDR3 size: 13 residues. This CDR3 reads CASSYRARNEQFF. The CDR3 nucleotides are TGTGCCAGCTCCTATAGGGCAAGAAATGAGCAGTTCTTC.

This clonotype has a count of ten or more. The chain's CDR3 is CSAIAYNEQFF. The CDR3 nucleotides are TGCAGTGCTATCGCATACAATGAGCAGTTCTTC. The chain employs TRBV20-1 and TRBJ2-1, with D unclear. The CDR3 extends over 11 amino acids. The V gene lost 4 bases and the J gene lost 4 bases, with 5 bases spanning the gap. The germline gives CDR1 DFQATT, CDR2 SNEGSKA (reference sequence).

V gene TRBV3-1 combines with J gene TRBJ2-1; 7 bases line up with TRBD2. The junction had 6 bases not matched to a gene; V was cut back by 0 bases and J by 4 bases. The CDR3 has 16 residues. CDR1 is LGHDT and CDR2 is YNNKEL in the germline V gene (reference sequence). The CDR3 DNA sequence: TGTGCCAGCAGCCAAGAGCAAGGTAGCGGGTACAATGAGCAGTTCTTC. Translating it yields CASSQEQGSGYNEQFF.

The chain uses TRBV12-3 or TRBV12-4 and TRBJ2-1; D is ambiguous. The CDR3 is 12 amino acids. V lost 6 bases to trimming and J lost 8 bases, with 11 bases between them. CDR3 loop: CASSLRPYEQFF. For the CDR3, the DNA is TGTGCCAGCAGCCTAAGGCCCTATGAGCAGTTCTTC.

The CDR3 coding sequence is TGCAGCGTTGCCGGGACAGGGGACTTCTATGGCTACACCTTC. Its translation: CSVAGTGDFYGYTF. The chain joins TRBV29-1 to TRBJ1-2; 10 nucleotides match TRBD1. CDR1 SQVTM and CDR2 ANQGSEA come from the germline V gene. This CDR3 contains 14 residues. V trimming: 4 bases; J trimming: 4 bases; junction bases outside the gene matches: 6.

In its sample, this clonotype was seen a few times. This chain joins TRBV20-1 and TRBJ2-2; 8 nucleotides agree with TRBD2. This CDR3 has 15 amino acids. The junction had 6 bases not matched to a gene; V was cut back by 5 bases and J by 1 base. Germline CDR1 and CDR2: DFQATT and SNEGSKA (reference sequence). This chain's CDR3 is CSAGQREKNTGELFF. The CDR3 DNA follows: TGCAGTGCTGGTCAGCGGGAGAAGAACACCGGGGAGCTGTTTTTT.

In this sample, this clonotype turned up many times. The chain joins TRBV20-1 to TRBJ1-3; no reliable D call. Between the trimmed V and J ends, which lost 6 bases and 0 bases, there was a span of 15 bases. In germline, CDR1 is DFQATT, CDR2 SNEGSKA (reference sequence). This CDR3 comprises 15 residues. CDR3 region: CSASPAGYSGNTIYF. As DNA, the CDR3 is TGCAGTGCCTCACCGGCGGGGTACTCTGGAAACACCATATATTTT.

This clonotype showed up many times. This chain joins TRBV5-1 and TRBJ2-3; no firm D call. Germline CDR1 reads SGHRS; CDR2 reads YFSETQ. V lost 2 bases to trimming and J lost 2 bases, with 6 bases between them. There are 13 residues in the CDR3. The CDR3: CASSFTITDTQYF. The CDR3 nucleotides read TGCGCCAGCAGCTTTACCATCACAGATACGCAGTATTTT. The full variable domain, with the rest looked up from reference TRBV5-1 and TRBJ2-3, is KAGVTQTPRYLIKTRGQQVTLSCSPISGHRSVSWYQQTPGQGLQFLFEYFSETQRNKGNFPGRFSGRQFSNSRSEMNVSTLELGDSALYLCASSFTITDTQYFGPGTRLTVL.

The sample holds many counts of this clonotype. This rearrangement joins TRBV5-8 to TRBJ2-1; D remains ambiguous. CDR1 SGHTS and CDR2 YDEGEE come from the germline V gene. The CDR3 is made up of 16 amino acids. V was trimmed by 0 bases and J by 9 bases, leaving 19 bases between them. The CDR3 region is CASSLGVAPSQVEQFF. In DNA form, the CDR3 reads TGTGCCAGCAGCTTGGGTGTCGCACCATCACAAGTTGAGCAGTTCTTC.

This clonotype has a handful of counts. The J gene is TRBJ1-3, the V gene TRBV29-1; D not resolved. With 4 bases removed from V and 0 bases from J, the gap between germline ends came to 4 bases. The CDR3 consists of 12 residues. Germline values: CDR1 SQVTM, CDR2 ANQGSEA. The CDR3 coding sequence is TGCAGCGTTGGCTTCTCTGGAAACACCATATATTTT. Its translation: CSVGFSGNTIYF.

This clonotype was seen only a few times. The chain recombines TRBV5-6 with TRBJ2-7; TRBD2 is a possible D gene (6 bases). The length of the CDR3 is 15 residues. Germline-derived CDR1 and CDR2 are SGHDT and YYEEEE. The ends were cut back, 5 bases at V and 0 bases at J, with 15 bases in the middle. This CDR3 is CASRGGLGVSYEQYF. The CDR3 nucleotides are TGTGCCAGCAGGGGGGGTTTGGGGGTCTCCTACGAGCAGTACTTC.

A few counts support this clonotype. The CDR3 sequence is CASSQDDYLGGELFF. Written as DNA, the CDR3 is TGCGCCAGCAGCCAAGATGACTACCTCGGGGGGGAGCTGTTTTTT. V and J are TRBV4-3 and TRBJ2-2; weak D call: TRBD2 (5 bases). The CDR3 covers 15 residues. The germline V and J ends were trimmed by 0 bases and 8 bases, with 13 bases remaining between them. CDR1 is LGHNA and CDR2 is YSLEER in the germline V gene.

This clonotype showed up many times. The V call is TRBV27, the J call TRBJ2-7; TRBD2 matches at 11 bases. Germline V CDR1 and CDR2: MNHEY, SMNVEV (reference sequence). The CDR3 sequence is 16 residues long. J was trimmed by 2 bases and V by 3 bases; bases with no gene match: 6. CDR3 in DNA: TGTGCCAGCAGTTTGTTTACTAGCGGGAGAACCTACGAGCAGTACTTC. Its translation is CASSLFTSGRTYEQYF.

The rearrangement links TRBV27 to TRBJ2-2; D perhaps matches TRBD2 (6 bases). Germline V CDR1 and CDR2: MNHEY, SMNVEV (reference sequence). This CDR3 spans 14 amino acids. V lost 3 bases, J lost 4 bases, and 9 bases lay in between. CDR3 protein: CASSFAEGTGELFF. In DNA form, the CDR3 reads TGTGCCAGCAGTTTCGCGGAGGGCACCGGGGAGCTGTTTTTT.

This clonotype was seen a handful of times. This chain connects TRBV5-1 to TRBJ1-4, with a weak D call TRBD1 (6 bases). The CDR3 runs to 18 residues. Germline V CDR1 and CDR2: SGHRS, YFSETQ. Trimming cost V 3 bases and J 5 bases, with 23 bases left between them. In DNA, the CDR3 is TGCGCCAGCAGCTCCCCGGTCGGACAGCTCCCTCGGAATGAAAAACTGTTTTTT. Translating it yields CASSSPVGQLPRNEKLFF.

Many counts were recorded for this clonotype. V gene TRBV7-2 combines with J gene TRBJ2-1; 11 bases align to TRBD1. Germline V CDR1 and CDR2: SGHTA, FQGNSA. J gave up 4 bases and V 5 bases, and 19 bases lay outside the gene matches. The CDR3 extends over 20 amino acids. DNA of the CDR3: TGTGCCAGCAGCCGGGACAGGGGGATTTGGGCTAGCGGAGAGTACAATGAGCAGTTCTTC. Protein sequence: CASSRDRGIWASGEYNEQFF.

This clonotype was recorded at least ten times. The chain links TRBV12-3 or TRBV12-4 to TRBJ2-7; D perhaps matches TRBD1 (5 bases). Trimming cost V 4 bases and J 3 bases, with 16 bases left between them. This CDR3 region has 15 residues. The CDR3 loop reads CASSSPRETVYEQYF. In DNA form, the CDR3 reads TGTGCCAGCAGTTCCCCAAGAGAGACAGTCTACGAGCAGTACTTC.

In this sample, this clonotype turned up many times. The genes are TRBV6-1 and TRBJ2-1; 9 bases line up with TRBD2. V lost 4 bases, J lost 4 bases, and 8 bases stayed unmatched. Germline V gene data show CDR1 as MNHNS and CDR2 as SASEGT. CDR3 size: 16 residues. CDR3: CASSALTSGVYNEQFF. CDR3 bases: TGTGCCAGCAGTGCCCTGACTAGCGGCGTATACAATGAGCAGTTCTTC.

The chain combines TRBV30 with TRBJ2-7, with 10 nucleotides matching TRBD2. CDR1 GTSNPN and CDR2 SVGIG come from the germline V gene (reference sequence). This CDR3 is built from 14 residues. V lost 2 bases to trimming and J lost 7 bases; unmatched junction nucleotides: 8. In DNA form, the CDR3 reads TGTGCCTGGAGTTCCAGCGGGAGGGCCTGGGAGCAGTACTTC. Protein product: CAWSSSGRAWEQYF.